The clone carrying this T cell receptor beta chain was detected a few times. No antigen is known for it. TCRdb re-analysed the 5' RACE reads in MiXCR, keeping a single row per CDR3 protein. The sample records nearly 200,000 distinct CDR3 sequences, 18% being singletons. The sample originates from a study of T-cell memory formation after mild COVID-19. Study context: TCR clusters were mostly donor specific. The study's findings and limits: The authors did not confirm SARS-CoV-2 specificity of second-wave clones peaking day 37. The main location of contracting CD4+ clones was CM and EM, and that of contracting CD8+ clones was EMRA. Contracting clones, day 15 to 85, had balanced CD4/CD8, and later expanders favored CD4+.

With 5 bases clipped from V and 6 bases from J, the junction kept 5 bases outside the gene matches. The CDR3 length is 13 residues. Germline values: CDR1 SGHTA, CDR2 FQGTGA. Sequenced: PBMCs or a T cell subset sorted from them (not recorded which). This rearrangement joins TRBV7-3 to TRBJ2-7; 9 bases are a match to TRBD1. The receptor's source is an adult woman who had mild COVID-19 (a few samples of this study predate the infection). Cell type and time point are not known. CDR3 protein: CASSPETGGEQYF. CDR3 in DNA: TGTGCCAGCAGCCCGGAGACAGGGGGCGAGCAGTACTTC.